The present T cell receptor (beta chain) was sequenced within a study of T cells after yellow fever vaccination. The germline gives CDR1 LGHNA, CDR2 YNFKEQ. CDR3 size: 16 residues. Trimming removed 0 bases from V and 0 bases from J, with 10 bases in between. Study-wide results and limits: Of the clonotypes, a small share occurred in both CD4 and CD8 compartments.

This clonotype occurred a few times. The antigen is unknown. Via MiXCR, TCRdb re-called the 5' RACE reads, giving one row per CDR3 protein. The sample lists 250,000 to 350,000 distinct CDR3 sequences, under 9% occurring once. This TCR was recovered from a man between 18 and 35 years old who received the YFV17D yellow fever vaccine. The specimen was CD4+ T cells sorted from PBMCs, collected 5 days after the yellow fever booster vaccination. The V and J genes are TRBV4-2 and TRBJ2-3; tentatively, D is TRBD1 (5 bases). The DNA of the CDR3 is TGTGCCAGCAGCCAAGATAAGGGGTTTAGCACAGATACGCAGTATTTT. Translation gives CASSQDKGFSTDTQYF.